This TCR beta chain was profiled in a study of blood T cell repertoires in COVID-19. The overall study: Acute-phase and convalescent COVID-19 samples originated in the United States, Italy and Spain. T cells, B-cell-depleted T cells, or PBMCs supplied cDNA or gDNA.

As processed by the authors: Reference gene primers were amplified, and this amplification served to estimate nucleated cell counts. Here immunoSEQ multiplex PCR was the method, and the copy in TCRdb shows in-frame clones only, minus some. Clone size and the V and J calls come from that table; the DNA yielded D and trimming. The table shows fewer than 500,000 clones, with 81% occurring only once. Germline V lookup: CDR1 MNHNY, CDR2 SVGAGI (reference sequence). V lost 6 bases and J lost 5; bases outside the gene matches: 25. The CDR3 length is 20 residues. The count of this clone is one. The receptor's source is a human donor with acute or convalescent COVID-19. The donor label of this sample is uncertain. The sample consisted of peripheral blood. The J gene is TRBJ2-7, the V gene TRBV6-6, with 10 bases aligning to TRBD2. The CDR3 loop reads CASSPGWGSGRAFGSHEQYF. The CDR3 region has the DNA TGTGCCAGCAGCCCCGGATGGGGGAGCGGGAGGGCTTTTGGTTCCCACGAGCAGTACTTC.